This T cell receptor beta chain was captured in a study of T cell changes during pregnancy in multiple sclerosis. V shed 2 bases and J shed 4 bases, with 12 bases lying between them. The germline gives CDR1 SGHAT, CDR2 FQNNGV. The CDR3 totals 16 residues. Data came from immunoSEQ multiplex PCR; TCRdb stores just in-frame clones and leaves some out. The sample contains more than 50,000 clones, more than 85% of which appear only once. This clone has only one observation. The clonotype originates from a female donor in good health, enrolled as a control in a pregnancy study. The V gene is TRBV11-2, the J gene TRBJ2-6; possible D gene TRBD1, 6 bases. The specimen was peripheral blood, collected after pregnancy. CDR3 DNA sequence: TGTGCCAGCAGCTTAATCAGGGGAAGAGGGGCCAACGTCCTGACTTTC. This codes for CASSLIRGRGANVLTF. The full variable domain, in which reference TRBV11-2 and TRBJ2-6 provide the parts outside the CDR3, is EAGVAQSPRYKIIEKRQSVAFWCNPISGHATLYWYQQILGQGPKLLIQFQNNGVVDDSQLPKDRFSAERLKGVDSTLKIQPAKLEDSAVYLCASSLIRGRGANVLTFGAGSRLTVL.